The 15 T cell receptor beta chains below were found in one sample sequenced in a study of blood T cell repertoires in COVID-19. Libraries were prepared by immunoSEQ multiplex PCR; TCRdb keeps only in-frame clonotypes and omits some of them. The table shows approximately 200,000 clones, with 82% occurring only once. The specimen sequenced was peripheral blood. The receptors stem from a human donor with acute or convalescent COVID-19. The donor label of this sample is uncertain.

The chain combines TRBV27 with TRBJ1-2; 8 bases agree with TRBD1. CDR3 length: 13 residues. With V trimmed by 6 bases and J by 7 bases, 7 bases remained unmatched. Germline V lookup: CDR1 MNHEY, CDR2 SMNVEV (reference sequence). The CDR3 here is CASRPDRVRGYTF. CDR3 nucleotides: TGTGCCAGCAGACCGGACAGGGTTCGTGGCTACACCTTC.

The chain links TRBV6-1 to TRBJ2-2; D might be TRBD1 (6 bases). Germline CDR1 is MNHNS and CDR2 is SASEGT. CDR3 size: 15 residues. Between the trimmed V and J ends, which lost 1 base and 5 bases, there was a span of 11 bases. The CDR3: CASSEDRTATGELFF. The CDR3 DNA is TGTGCCAGCAGTGAAGATAGGACAGCAACCGGGGAGCTGTTTTTT.

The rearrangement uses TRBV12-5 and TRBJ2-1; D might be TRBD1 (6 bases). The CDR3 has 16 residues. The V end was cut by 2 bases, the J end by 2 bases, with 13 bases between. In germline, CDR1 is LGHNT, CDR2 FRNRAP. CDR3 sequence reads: CASGLRRQAPYNEQFF. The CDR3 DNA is TGTGCTAGTGGTTTGAGAAGACAGGCCCCCTACAATGAGCAGTTCTTC.

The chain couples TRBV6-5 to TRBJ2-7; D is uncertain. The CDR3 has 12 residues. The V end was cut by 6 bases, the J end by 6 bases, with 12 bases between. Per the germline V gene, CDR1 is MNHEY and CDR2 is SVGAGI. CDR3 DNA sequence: TGTGCCAGCAGCAACGGGTTCGGCGAGCAGTACTTC. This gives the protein CASSNGFGEQYF.

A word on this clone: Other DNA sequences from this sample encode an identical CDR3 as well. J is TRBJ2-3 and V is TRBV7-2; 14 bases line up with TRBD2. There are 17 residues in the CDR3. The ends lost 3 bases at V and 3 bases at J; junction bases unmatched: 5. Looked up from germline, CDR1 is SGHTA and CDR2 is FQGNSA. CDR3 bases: TGTGCCAGCAGCTTGGCCGGGACTAGCGGGAGTACAGATACGCAGTATTTT. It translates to CASSLAGTSGSTDTQYF.

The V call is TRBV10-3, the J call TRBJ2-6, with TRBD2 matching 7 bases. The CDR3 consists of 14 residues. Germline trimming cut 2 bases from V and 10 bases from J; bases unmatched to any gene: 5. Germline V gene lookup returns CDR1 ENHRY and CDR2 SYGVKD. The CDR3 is CAISEEWGGNVLTF. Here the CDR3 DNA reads TGTGCCATCAGTGAGGAATGGGGAGGGAACGTCCTGACTTTC.

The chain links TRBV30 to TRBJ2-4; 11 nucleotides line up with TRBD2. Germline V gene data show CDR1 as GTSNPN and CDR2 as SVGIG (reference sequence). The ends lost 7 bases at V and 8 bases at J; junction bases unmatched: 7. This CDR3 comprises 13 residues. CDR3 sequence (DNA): TGTGCCTTTTTAGCGGGAGGGGGCGACATTCAGTACTTC. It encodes CAFLAGGGDIQYF. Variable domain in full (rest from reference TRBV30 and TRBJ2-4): SQTIHQWPATLVQPVGSPLSLECTVEGTSNPNLYWYRQAAGRGLQLLFYSVGIGQISSEVPQNLSASRPQDRQFILSSKKLLLSDSGFYLCAFLAGGGDIQYFGAGTRLSVL.

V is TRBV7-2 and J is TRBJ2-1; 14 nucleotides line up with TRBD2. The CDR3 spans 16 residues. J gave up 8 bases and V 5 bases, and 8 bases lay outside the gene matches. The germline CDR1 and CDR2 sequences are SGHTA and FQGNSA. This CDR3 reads CASSQGTSGSRDEQFF. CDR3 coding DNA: TGTGCCAGCAGCCAAGGGACTAGCGGGAGTAGAGATGAGCAGTTCTTC. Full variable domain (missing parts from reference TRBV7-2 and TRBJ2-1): GAGVSQSPSNKVTEKGKDVELRCDPISGHTALYWYRQSLGQGLEFLIYFQGNSAPDKSGLPSDRFSAERTGGSVSTLTIQRTQQEDSAVYLCASSQGTSGSRDEQFFGPGTRLTVL.

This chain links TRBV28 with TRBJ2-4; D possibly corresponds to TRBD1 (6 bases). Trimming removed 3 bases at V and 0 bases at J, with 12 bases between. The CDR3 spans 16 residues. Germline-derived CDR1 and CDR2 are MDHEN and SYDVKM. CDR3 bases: TGTGCCAGCAGTTTCAGTTACAGGGAAGCCAAAAACATTCAGTACTTC. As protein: CASSFSYREAKNIQYF.

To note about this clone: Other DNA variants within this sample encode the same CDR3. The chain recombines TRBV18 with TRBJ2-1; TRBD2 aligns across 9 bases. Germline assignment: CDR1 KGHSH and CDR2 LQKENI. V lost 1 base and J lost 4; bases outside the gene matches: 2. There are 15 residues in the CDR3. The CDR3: CASSPQREAYNEQFF. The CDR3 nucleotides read TGTGCCAGCTCACCACAGCGGGAGGCATACAATGAGCAGTTCTTC.

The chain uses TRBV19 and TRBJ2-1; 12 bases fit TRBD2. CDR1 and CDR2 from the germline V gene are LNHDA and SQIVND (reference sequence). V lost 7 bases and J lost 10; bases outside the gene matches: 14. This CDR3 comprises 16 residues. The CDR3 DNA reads TGTGCCAGTACCCCAGAGGGGACTAGCGGGTTCGGGGAGCAGTTCTTC. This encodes CASTPEGTSGFGEQFF.

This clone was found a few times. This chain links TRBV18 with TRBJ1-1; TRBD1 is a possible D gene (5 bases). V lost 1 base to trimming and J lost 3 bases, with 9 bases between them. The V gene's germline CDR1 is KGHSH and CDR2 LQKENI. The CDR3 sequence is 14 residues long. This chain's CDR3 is CASSPLPGDTEAFF. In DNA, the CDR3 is TGTGCCAGCTCACCACTACCGGGGGACACTGAAGCTTTCTTT.

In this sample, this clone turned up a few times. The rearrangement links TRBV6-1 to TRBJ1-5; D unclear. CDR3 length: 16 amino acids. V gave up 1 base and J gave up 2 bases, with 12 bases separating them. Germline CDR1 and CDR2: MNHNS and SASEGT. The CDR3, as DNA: TGTGCCAGCAGTGAAGACCAATTTAGCCGCAATCAGCCCCAGCATTTT. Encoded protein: CASSEDQFSRNQPQHF.

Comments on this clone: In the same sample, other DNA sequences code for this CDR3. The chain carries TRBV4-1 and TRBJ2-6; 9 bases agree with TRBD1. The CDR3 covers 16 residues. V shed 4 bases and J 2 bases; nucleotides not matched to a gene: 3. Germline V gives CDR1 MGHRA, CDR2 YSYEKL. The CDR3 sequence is CASSPGTGTGANVLTF. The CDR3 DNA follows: TGCGCCAGCAGCCCGGGGACAGGGACTGGGGCCAACGTCCTGACTTTC.

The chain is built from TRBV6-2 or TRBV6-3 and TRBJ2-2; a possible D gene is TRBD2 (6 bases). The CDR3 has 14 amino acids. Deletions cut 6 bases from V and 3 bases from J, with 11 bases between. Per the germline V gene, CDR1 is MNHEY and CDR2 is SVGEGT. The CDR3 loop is CASSLGSYTGELFF. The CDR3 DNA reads TGTGCCAGCAGCCTCGGGAGCTACACCGGGGAGCTGTTTTTT.